The rows below give T cell receptor beta chains drawn from one sample of a study of CD8+CD57+ T cells in acquired aplastic anemia. TCRdb ran MiXCR on the reads and lists one entry per CDR3 protein. This sample has 150,000 to 200,000 distinct CDR3 sequences; under 55% occur once, and the top ten carry approximately 3%. Sequenced sample: sorted CD4+, CD8+, or CD8+CD57+ T cells (not recorded which) from PBMCs. The receptors come from a human donor with aplastic anemia. Both conserved end residues are part of each CDR3. A D gene is named only where the DNA matches it firmly. Rows give clone size only sometimes, using once, few, many, or a class for an expanded clone.

.	.	TRBJ1-5	TRBV15	15	TGTGCCACCAGCCTTTTAAGTCCGGGCAATCAGCCCCAGCATTTT	CATSLLSPGNQPQHF
many	.	TRBJ1-6	TRBV5-1	14	TGCGCCAGCAGCTCCATGGGTGATAATTCACCCCTCCACTTT	CASSSMGDNSPLHF
many	.	TRBJ1-5	TRBV7-8	16	TGTGCCAGCAGCTCGTCCAGGGTTTTCGGCAATCAGCCCCAGCATTTT	CASSSSRVFGNQPQHF
many	.	TRBJ2-3	TRBV9	16	TGTGCCAGCAGCGTAGCCAGCGGAGGACCCACAGATACGCAGTATTTT	CASSVASGGPTDTQYF
.	TRBD1	TRBJ2-7	TRBV24-1	15	TGTGCCACCAGTGATCAAAAGGGACAGGGCTACGAGCAGTACTTC	CATSDQKGQGYEQYF
.	.	TRBJ2-7	TRBV19	13	TGTGCCAGCAGGGATTCCGGGTACTACGAGCAGTACTTC	CASRDSGYYEQYF
many	TRBD1	TRBJ2-7	TRBV5-5	15	TGTGCCAGCAGCTTGCCCGGGACAGGGGGCTACGAGCAGTACTTC	CASSLPGTGGYEQYF
many	.	TRBJ1-1	TRBV19	17	TGTGCCAGTAGTATAGCGGTGGGTAGGGGAATTAACACTGAAGCTTTCTTT	CASSIAVGRGINTEAFF
.	.	TRBJ2-5	TRBV7-9	12	TGTGCCAGCAGCTTAGTTCCGGAGACCCAGTACTTC	CASSLVPETQYF
.	.	TRBJ2-2	TRBV10-3	15	TGTGCCATCGGCGAGGGGAGGTTGTTGGGCGGGGAGCTGTTTTTT	CAIGEGRLLGGELFF
.	.	TRBJ2-1	TRBV10-3	17	TGTGCCATCAGTGACGGCAGGGCAGGGAGCTCCTACAATGAGCAGTTCTTC	CAISDGRAGSSYNEQFF
few	TRBD1	TRBJ2-5	TRBV20-1	13	TGCAGTGCTAGGGGACAGGGCAGGGAGACCCAGTACTTC	CSARGQGRETQYF
.	.	TRBJ1-3	TRBV7-7	13	TGTGCTAGTACGTCGGGAGCTGGAAACACCATATATTTT	CASTSGAGNTIYF
.	.	TRBJ2-1	TRBV29-1	11	TGCAGCGTTGATCCGGGCAATGAGCAGTTCTTC	CSVDPGNEQFF
.	TRBD1	TRBJ1-6	TRBV7-2	14	TGTGCCAGCAGCCCCGGGACAGGGAAGTCACCCCTCCACTTT	CASSPGTGKSPLHF
many	.	TRBJ2-6	TRBV7-9	16	TGTGCCAGCAGCCGACTCGGCACCCCTGGGGCCAACGTCCTGACTTTC	CASSRLGTPGANVLTF
.	.	TRBJ1-1	TRBV19	14	TGTGCCAGTAGACAAACAGGGAGGGTCACTGAAGCTTTCTTT	CASRQTGRVTEAFF
.	TRBD2	TRBJ2-1	TRBV10-3	15	TGTGCCATCACGGCTAGCGGGGGAACCTACAATGAGCAGTTCTTC	CAITASGGTYNEQFF
.	.	TRBJ1-5	TRBV10-3	13	TGTGCCATCAGTGAGACTACTAGTGAGCCCCAGCATTTT	CAISETTSEPQHF
.	TRBD2	TRBJ2-1	TRBV5-1	15	TGCGCCAGCAGCTTGACTAGCGACTCCTACAATGAGCAGTTCTTC	CASSLTSDSYNEQFF
.	.	TRBJ2-1	TRBV24-1	14	TGTGCCACCAGTGACCCCTTCTCCTACAATGAGCAGTTCTTC	CATSDPFSYNEQFF
.	.	TRBJ1-1	TRBV2	14	TGTGCCAGCAGTGCCTCGAAGAGTTGGACTGAAGCTTTCTTT	CASSASKSWTEAFF
.	.	TRBJ1-6	TRBV7-8	13	TGTGCCAGCAGCTTTGGGGGGGATTCACCCCTCCACTTT	CASSFGGDSPLHF
many	TRBD1	TRBJ1-1	TRBV5-1	16	TGCGCCAGCAGCCGAACCGGGACAGGACAGAACACTGAAGCTTTCTTT	CASSRTGTGQNTEAFF
many	.	TRBJ1-6	TRBV3-1	15	TGTGCCAGCAGCAAGCGGGACGGCGATAATTCACCCCTCCACTTT	CASSKRDGDNSPLHF
many	TRBD2	TRBJ2-3	TRBV24-1	15	TGTGCCACCAGTGATTCGACTAGCGGCACAGATACGCAGTATTTT	CATSDSTSGTDTQYF